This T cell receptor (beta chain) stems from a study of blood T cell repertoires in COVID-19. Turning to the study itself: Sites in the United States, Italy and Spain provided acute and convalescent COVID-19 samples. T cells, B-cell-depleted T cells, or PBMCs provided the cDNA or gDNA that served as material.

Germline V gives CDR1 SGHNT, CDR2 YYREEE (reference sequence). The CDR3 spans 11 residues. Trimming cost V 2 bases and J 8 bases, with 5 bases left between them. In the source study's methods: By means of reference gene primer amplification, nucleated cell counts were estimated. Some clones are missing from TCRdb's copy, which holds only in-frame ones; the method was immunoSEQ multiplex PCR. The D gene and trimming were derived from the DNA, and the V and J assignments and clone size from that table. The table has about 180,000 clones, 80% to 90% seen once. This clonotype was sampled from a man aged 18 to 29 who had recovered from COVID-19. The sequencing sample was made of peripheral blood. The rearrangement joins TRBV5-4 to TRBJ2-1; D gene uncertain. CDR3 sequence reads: CASSFSDEQFF. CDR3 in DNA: TGTGCCAGCAGCTTTTCGGATGAGCAGTTCTTC.